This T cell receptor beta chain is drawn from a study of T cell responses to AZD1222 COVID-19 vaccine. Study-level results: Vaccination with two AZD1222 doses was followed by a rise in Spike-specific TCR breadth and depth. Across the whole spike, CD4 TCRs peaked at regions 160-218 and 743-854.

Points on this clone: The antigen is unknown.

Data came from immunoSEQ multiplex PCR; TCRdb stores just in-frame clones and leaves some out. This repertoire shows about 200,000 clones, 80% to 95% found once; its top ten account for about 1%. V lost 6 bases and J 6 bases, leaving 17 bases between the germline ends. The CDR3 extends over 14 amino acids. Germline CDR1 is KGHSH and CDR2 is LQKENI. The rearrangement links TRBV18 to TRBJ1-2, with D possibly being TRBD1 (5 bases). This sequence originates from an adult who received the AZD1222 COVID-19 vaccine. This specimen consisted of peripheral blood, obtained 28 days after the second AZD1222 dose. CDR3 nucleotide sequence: TGTGCCAGCTCCGCCCTACCAACGACAGATGGCTACACCTTC. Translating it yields CASSALPTTDGYTF.